This paragraph covers one T cell receptor beta chain sequence. Its antigen remains unknown. The source of the sample is a study of T cell responses to AZD1222 COVID-19 vaccine. V shed 10 bases, J shed 1 base, and the junction held 5 bases outside the gene matches. CDR1 MNHEY and CDR2 SVGAGI come from the germline V gene. The CDR3 length is 13 residues. The method was immunoSEQ multiplex PCR; TCRdb's version includes in-frame clones alone and lacks a portion of them. The table lists some 150,000 clones, 75% to 95% of them singletons. Study results and caveats: At baseline, just six AZD1222 recipients tested seropositive. Among the donors, most were white British and more were female, and clonal diversity was possibly underestimated.

V gene TRBV6-5 combines with J gene TRBJ2-7, with 9 bases identical to TRBD1. Material: peripheral blood, obtained 28 days after the second AZD1222 dose. This clonotype originated in an adult who received the AZD1222 COVID-19 vaccine. The CDR3 bases are TGTGCCACCCTAGGGACAGGGTCCTACGAGCAGTACTTC. Protein: CATLGTGSYEQYF.